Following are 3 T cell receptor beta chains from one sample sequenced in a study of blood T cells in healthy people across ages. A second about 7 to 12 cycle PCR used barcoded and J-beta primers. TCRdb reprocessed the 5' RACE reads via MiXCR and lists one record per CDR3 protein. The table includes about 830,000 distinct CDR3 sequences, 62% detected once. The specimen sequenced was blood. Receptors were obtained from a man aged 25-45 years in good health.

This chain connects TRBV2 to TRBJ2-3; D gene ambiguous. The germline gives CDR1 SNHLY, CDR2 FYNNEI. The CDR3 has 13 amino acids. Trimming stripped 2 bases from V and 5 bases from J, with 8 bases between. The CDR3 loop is CASSERPGDTQYF. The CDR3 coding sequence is TGTGCCAGCAGTGAACGACCGGGAGATACGCAGTATTTT. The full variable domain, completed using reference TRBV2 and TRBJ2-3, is EPEVTQTPSHQVTQMGQEVILRCVPISNHLYFYWYRQILGQKVEFLVSFYNNEISEKSEIFDDQFSVERPDGSNFTLKIRSTKLEDSAMYFCASSERPGDTQYFGPGTRLTVL.

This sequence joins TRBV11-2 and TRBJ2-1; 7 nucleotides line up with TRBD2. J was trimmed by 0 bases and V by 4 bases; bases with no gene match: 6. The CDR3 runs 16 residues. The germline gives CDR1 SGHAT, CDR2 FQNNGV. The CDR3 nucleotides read TGTGCCAGCAGCTCAGACACTAGCGTCTCCTACAATGAGCAGTTCTTC. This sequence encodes CASSSDTSVSYNEQFF.

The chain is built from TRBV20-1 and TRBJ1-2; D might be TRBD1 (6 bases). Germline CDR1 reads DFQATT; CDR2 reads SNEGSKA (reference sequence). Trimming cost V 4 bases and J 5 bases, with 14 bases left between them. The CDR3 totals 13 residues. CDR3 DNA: TGCAGTGCTACCGGGACACTTAAGTATGGCTACACCTTC. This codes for CSATGTLKYGYTF.